One and the same sample provided the 22 T cell receptor beta chains below, sequenced in a study of blood T cells in healthy people across ages. Through a sample-barcoded 5' primer and a J-beta primer mix, a second PCR was run for roughly 6 to 12 cycles. In TCRdb, the 5' RACE reads were re-called with MiXCR into one record per CDR3 protein. The sample has 1,500,000 or so distinct CDR3 sequences; about 42% are singletons. The sequencing input was blood. These receptors were obtained from a woman aged 18 to 35 in good health.

The V gene is TRBV12-3 or TRBV12-4, the J gene TRBJ2-7; D possibly corresponds to TRBD1 (6 bases). The germline V and J ends were trimmed by 4 bases and 1 base, with 20 bases remaining between them. This CDR3 spans 17 amino acids. CDR3 loop: CASSSHPHRAQSYEQYF. The DNA for the CDR3 is TGTGCCAGCAGTTCCCACCCCCACAGGGCGCAATCCTACGAGCAGTACTTC.

The genes are TRBV20-1 and TRBJ2-1, with 7 bases lining up with TRBD1. The CDR3 is 17 amino acids. V trimming: 1 base; J trimming: 0 bases; junction bases outside the gene matches: 9. CDR1 and CDR2 (germline): DFQATT, SNEGSKA (reference sequence). The CDR3 sequence is CSARVPRTGSSYNEQFF. The CDR3 region has the DNA TGCAGTGCTAGAGTCCCCCGGACAGGTAGCTCCTACAATGAGCAGTTCTTC.

Comment on this clonotype: A much larger clonotype is one base distant, so this may be a read error. The CDR3 loop is CASSGVHNQPQHF. DNA of the CDR3: TGTGCCAGCAGTGGAGTACACAATCAGCCCCAGCATTTT. The chain combines TRBV6-1 with TRBJ1-5; no clear D gene. The CDR3 runs 13 residues. Germline V lookup: CDR1 MNHNS, CDR2 SASEGT. Trimming shortened V by 4 bases and J by 3 bases, and 7 bases separated the two germline ends.

As concerns this clonotype: Mismatch with germline at one junction end may stem from a read error. The V gene is TRBV2, the J gene TRBJ1-1; D is perhaps TRBD1 (5 bases). This CDR3 is 13 amino acids long. Germline CDR1 is SNHLY and CDR2 is FYNNEI. The CDR3 spells CTSKQEWGTEAFF. DNA of the CDR3: TGTACCAGCAAACAGGAGTGGGGCACTGAAGCTTTCTTT.

This sequence joins TRBV9 and TRBJ2-1; no definite D call. Germline loops: CDR1 SGDLS, CDR2 YYNGEE. V was cut by 3 bases and J by 5 bases, with 9 bases left in between. The CDR3 consists of 13 residues. The CDR3 DNA is TGTGCCAGCAGCGCAGACGGAGACAATGAGCAGTTCTTC. This encodes CASSADGDNEQFF.

The sample holds a few counts of this clonotype. The chain links TRBV2 to TRBJ1-2; D is undetermined. Germline values: CDR1 SNHLY, CDR2 FYNNEI. CDR3 length: 11 amino acids. Deletions cut 3 bases from V and 12 bases from J, with 11 bases between. The CDR3, as DNA: TGTGCCAGCAGTGAGGGAGATAGGAACACCTTC. This gives the protein CASSEGDRNTF.

V gene TRBV20-1 combines with J gene TRBJ1-1; no firm D call. Trimming took 6 bases from V and 1 from J, leaving 9 bases between them. Germline V CDR1 and CDR2: DFQATT, SNEGSKA (reference sequence). The CDR3 is 12 amino acids. The CDR3 DNA is TGCAGTGCCCCGCCCAGGAACACTGAAGCTTTCTTT. Encoded protein: CSAPPRNTEAFF.

The chain employs TRBV5-1 and TRBJ2-3, with 13 positions matching TRBD2. This CDR3 region has 16 residues. Germline CDR1 reads SGHRS; CDR2 reads YFSETQ. Unmatched junction bases numbered 4, after V lost 4 bases and J lost 2 bases. The chain's CDR3 is CASSGGTSGATDTQYF. CDR3 coding DNA: TGCGCCAGCAGCGGCGGGACTAGCGGGGCCACAGATACGCAGTATTTT.

This clonotype was picked up a small number of times. This chain links TRBV20-1 with TRBJ2-2; 9 positions match TRBD1. This CDR3 spans 17 amino acids. J gave up 4 bases and V 1 base, and 10 bases lay outside the gene matches. CDR1 and CDR2 from the germline V gene are DFQATT and SNEGSKA (reference sequence). The CDR3 DNA is TGCAGTGCTAGAGTATGGACAGGGGACCGGGGCACCGGGGAGCTGTTTTTT. This sequence encodes CSARVWTGDRGTGELFF.

This clonotype showed up just a few times. This rearrangement joins TRBV4-3 to TRBJ1-2; D call uncertain. This CDR3 has 13 residues. V shed 4 bases and J shed 8 bases, with 14 bases lying between them. Germline CDR1 and CDR2: LGHNA and YSLEER. As DNA, the CDR3 is TGCGCCAGCAGCCCCAGAAGCAGAGGCGGCTACACCTTC. This codes for CASSPRSRGGYTF.

The chain couples TRBV4-3 to TRBJ1-4; no clear D gene. The V end was cut by 4 bases, the J end by 3 bases, with 15 bases between. In germline, CDR1 is LGHNA, CDR2 YSLEER. This CDR3 spans 16 amino acids. Here the CDR3 DNA reads TGCGCCAGCAGCCCCCGAGTCCCTGGGGCTAATGAAAAACTGTTTTTT. It codes for CASSPRVPGANEKLFF.

This chain links TRBV9 with TRBJ2-3; D is tentatively TRBD1 or TRBD2 (5 bases each). This CDR3 has 14 residues. Trimming stripped 2 bases from V and 4 bases from J, with 11 bases between. Germline lookup yields CDR1 SGDLS and CDR2 YYNGEE. CDR3 sequence: CASSVRGPADTQYF. CDR3 coding DNA: TGTGCCAGCAGCGTGAGGGGCCCCGCAGATACGCAGTATTTT.

This clonotype was recorded a few times. The gene calls are TRBV6-6 and TRBJ1-4; possible D gene TRBD1, 6 bases. Per the germline V gene, CDR1 is MNHNY and CDR2 is SVGAGI (reference sequence). This CDR3 is 15 amino acids long. V lost 5 bases, J lost 6 bases, and 16 bases lay in between. The CDR3 region has the DNA TGTGCCAGCAGTGGGCACAGGGAGTCCTATGAAAAACTGTTTTTT. Protein sequence: CASSGHRESYEKLFF.

The chain links TRBV20-1 to TRBJ2-7; D tentatively reads TRBD1 or TRBD2 (5 bases each). The germline CDR1 and CDR2 sequences are DFQATT and SNEGSKA (reference sequence). V was cut by 1 base and J by 0 bases, with 13 bases left in between. There are 15 residues in the CDR3. The CDR3 protein is CSARAAGTASYEQYF. Here the CDR3 DNA reads TGCAGTGCTAGAGCTGCCGGGACGGCCTCCTACGAGCAGTACTTC.

This clonotype was picked up many times. The chain is built from TRBV20-1 and TRBJ2-7; the match to TRBD1 covers 7 bases. The CDR3 loop spans 14 amino acids. Per the germline V gene, CDR1 is DFQATT and CDR2 is SNEGSKA (reference sequence). Losses at the gene ends were 1 base for V and 1 base for J; bases not matched to a gene: 4. The CDR3 nucleotides are TGCAGTGCTAGAGGACAGGGTCTTTCCTACGAGCAGTACTTC. This translates into CSARGQGLSYEQYF.

Note on this clonotype: The junction differs from germline at one of its ends, possibly a read error. This chain joins TRBV6-2 or TRBV6-3 and TRBJ2-2, with 8 bases fitting TRBD2. The germline V gene has CDR1 MNHEY and CDR2 SVGEGT. This CDR3 is 15 amino acids long. This chain's CDR3 is CAGSTSGGNTGELFF. The CDR3 nucleotides read TGTGCCGGCAGCACCAGCGGGGGTAACACCGGGGAGCTGTTTTTT.

This chain links TRBV7-2 with TRBJ1-2; the match to TRBD1 covers 7 bases. CDR1 and CDR2 from the germline V gene are SGHTA and FQGNSA. The junction had 13 bases not matched to a gene; V was cut back by 0 bases and J by 9 bases. The CDR3 runs to 16 residues. CDR3: CASSLAPVTRQGRYTF. The CDR3 DNA follows: TGTGCCAGCAGCTTAGCTCCGGTAACCCGACAGGGACGCTACACCTTC.

The V gene is TRBV2, the J gene TRBJ2-2; D is uncertain. Per germline, CDR1 SNHLY and CDR2 FYNNEI. The CDR3 totals 13 residues. Trimming cost V 3 bases and J 6 bases, with 8 bases left between them. CDR3 amino acids: CASSDMASGELFF. CDR3 sequence (DNA): TGTGCCAGCAGTGATATGGCGTCCGGGGAGCTGTTTTTT.

This clonotype was seen a few times. This chain joins TRBV4-3 and TRBJ1-6; D is undetermined. Germline CDR1 LGHNA, CDR2 YSLEER. The CDR3 contains 15 residues. The germline V and J ends were trimmed by 0 bases and 7 bases, with 10 bases remaining between them. The CDR3 is CASSQEASGNSPLHF. The DNA for the CDR3 is TGCGCCAGCAGCCAAGAGGCCAGTGGGAATTCACCCCTCCACTTT.

This chain connects TRBV4-3 to TRBJ1-2; TRBD1 matches 10 bases. Germline lookup yields CDR1 LGHNA and CDR2 YSLEER. Unmatched junction bases numbered 17, after V lost 0 bases and J lost 4 bases. The CDR3 is 20 residues long. CDR3 loop: CASSQESKFNDRGQLYGYTF. The CDR3 region has the DNA TGCGCCAGCAGCCAAGAGTCAAAGTTCAATGACAGGGGGCAACTCTATGGCTACACCTTC.

On this clonotype: Since a much larger clone is just one base distant, this may be a read error. The rearrangement joins TRBV12-3 or TRBV12-4 to TRBJ2-5; 9 bases map to TRBD1. This CDR3 has 16 residues. The trim removed 4 bases at V and 0 bases at J, leaving 6 bases unmatched. The DNA of the CDR3 is TGTGCCAGCAGTTCATTAGGGACAGGGCACCAAGAGACCCAGTACTTC. This gives the protein CASSSLGTGHQETQYF.

The J gene is TRBJ2-6, the V gene TRBV11-2, with D uncertain. Germline CDR1 reads SGHAT; CDR2 reads FQNNGV. The CDR3 is 16 residues long. V lost 2 bases, J lost 0 bases, and 8 bases lay in between. DNA of the CDR3: TGTGCCAGCAGCTTATACGTAAACTCTGGGGCCAACGTCCTGACTTTC. It encodes CASSLYVNSGANVLTF.